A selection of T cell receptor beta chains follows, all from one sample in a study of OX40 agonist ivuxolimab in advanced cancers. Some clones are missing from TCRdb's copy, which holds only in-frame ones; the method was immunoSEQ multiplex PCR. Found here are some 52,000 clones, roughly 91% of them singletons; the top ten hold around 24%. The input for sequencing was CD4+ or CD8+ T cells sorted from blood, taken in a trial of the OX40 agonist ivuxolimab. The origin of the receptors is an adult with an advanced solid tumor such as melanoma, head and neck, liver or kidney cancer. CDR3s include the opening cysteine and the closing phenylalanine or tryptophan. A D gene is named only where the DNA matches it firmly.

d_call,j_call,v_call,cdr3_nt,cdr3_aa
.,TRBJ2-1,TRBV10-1,TGCGCCAGCAGTTGCGGACCCGCCTACAATGAGCAGTTCTTC,CASSCGPAYNEQFF
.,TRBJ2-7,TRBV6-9,TGTGCCAGCAGTTATTCGTTTACCTTTCTCTTGATTCACTACGAGCAGTACTTC,CASSYSFTFLLIHYEQYF
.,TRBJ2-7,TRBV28,TGTGCCAGCAGCCTGGAGGGTGCCTACGAGCAGTACTTC,CASSLEGAYEQYF
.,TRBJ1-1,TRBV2,TGTGCCAGCAGTGAAGCAATACACCAAATGAAGACTGAAGCTTTCTTT,CASSEAIHQMKTEAFF
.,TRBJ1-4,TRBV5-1,TGCGCCAGCAGCAACGACAGGTTTCGGAATGAAAAACTGTTTTTT,CASSNDRFRNEKLFF
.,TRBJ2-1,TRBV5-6,TGTGCCAGCAGCTTGTCGCCCGTGGCGCAGTTCTTC,CASSLSPVAQFF
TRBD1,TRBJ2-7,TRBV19,TGTGCCAGTAGTTCAGGGACAGGTGACGAGCAGTACTTC,CASSSGTGDEQYF
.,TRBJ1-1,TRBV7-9,TGTGCCAGCAGCTTAGTGGCTGGGAACACTGAAGCTTTCTTT,CASSLVAGNTEAFF
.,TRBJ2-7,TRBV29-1,TGCAGCGTTGAGAGGCAGTCCCCCTACGAGCAGTACTTC,CSVERQSPYEQYF
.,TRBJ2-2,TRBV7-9,TGTGCCAGCAGCCCCTTAGGCTTAGTCCGCTCAACCTACACCGGGGAGCTGTTTTTT,CASSPLGLVRSTYTGELFF
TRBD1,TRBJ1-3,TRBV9,TGTGCCAGTTCCGGGACAGGGGTTTTCGGAAACACCATATATTTT,CASSGTGVFGNTIYF